This T cell receptor (beta chain) was profiled in a study of T-cell reconstitution after alpha-beta-depleted transplantation in children. This CDR3 contains 14 residues. From germline, CDR1 is SGHTA and CDR2 FQGNSA. Losses at the gene ends were 2 bases for V and 8 bases for J; bases not matched to a gene: 6. Researchers prepared the TCRbeta library using unique molecular identifiers, the study reports. Via MiXCR, TCRdb re-called the PCR reads, giving one row per CDR3 protein. There are 500,000 or so distinct CDR3 sequences in the sample; 30% to 35% occur only once, and 2% to 3% lies in the top ten. The TCR was taken from a human donor who donated a stem cell graft to a child with aplastic anemia. Here the sequenced sample was PBMCs from the stem cell graft donor, taken from the stem cell graft. This chain connects TRBV7-2 to TRBJ1-1, with 9 bases matching TRBD1. The chain's CDR3 is CASSLIQGASEAFF. CDR3 DNA: TGTGCCAGCAGCTTAATACAGGGGGCGTCCGAAGCTTTCTTT.